The 26 T cell receptor beta chains below all came from one sample that was sequenced in a study of beta chain features in type 1 diabetes. The isolated RNA, all of it, was reverse transcribed, so expressed TCRB transcripts were what got sequenced. Here immunoSEQ multiplex PCR was the method, and the copy in TCRdb shows in-frame clones only, minus some. The table shows 860,000 or so clones, with roughly a sixth occurring only once. Specimen: naive CD4+ T cells from blood. Receptors originate from a woman between 18 and 29 years old in good health.

There are a few counts of this clone. Additional DNA sequences in this sample encode the identical CDR3. The DNA of the CDR3 is TGCGCCAGCAGCTTGTCTAGCGCGAACACCGGGGAGCTGTTTTTT. It encodes CASSLSSANTGELFF. The rearrangement links TRBV5-1 to TRBJ2-2; TRBD2 might be the D (6 bases). V was trimmed by 1 base and J by 0 bases, leaving 7 bases between them. The CDR3 spans 15 residues. Per germline, CDR1 SGHRS and CDR2 YFSETQ.

In this sample, this clone turned up a few times. J is TRBJ2-7 and V is TRBV2, with 7 bases matching TRBD1. The ends lost 4 bases at V and 3 bases at J; junction bases unmatched: 6. This CDR3 spans 14 amino acids. Germline CDR1 SNHLY, CDR2 FYNNEI. The CDR3 DNA is TGTGCCAGCAGTGCACAGGGGTACATCTACGAGCAGTACTTC. Translated: CASSAQGYIYEQYF.

This clone was observed a few times. The rearrangement links TRBV28 to TRBJ2-5; 9 nucleotides agree with TRBD1. The DNA end lines up better with TRBJ2-7; the J call may be wrong. The CDR3 runs to 12 residues. Per germline, CDR1 MDHEN and CDR2 SYDVKM. The CDR3 spells CASRDRVHEQYF. The DNA of the CDR3 is TGTGCCAGCCGGGACAGGGTCCACGAGCAGTACTTC.

This clone was observed a few times. The rearrangement uses TRBV2 and TRBJ2-5; TRBD1 agrees at 7 bases. The CDR3 is 14 amino acids. With 4 bases clipped from V and 4 bases from J, the junction kept 6 bases outside the gene matches. The germline V gene has CDR1 SNHLY and CDR2 FYNNEI. CDR3 coding DNA: TGTGCCAGCAGTGGACAGGGATGGCGAGAGACCCAGTACTTC. Residues: CASSGQGWRETQYF. Full variable domain (remainder filled in from reference TRBV2 and TRBJ2-5): EPEVTQTPSHQVTQMGQEVILRCVPISNHLYFYWYRQILGQKVEFLVSFYNNEISEKSEIFDDQFSVERPDGSNFTLKIRSTKLEDSAMYFCASSGQGWRETQYFGPGTRLLVL.

CDR3 bases: TGTGCCAGCAGCCCAATGGACCGAATAACCGGCTACGAGCAGTACTTC. Its translation: CASSPMDRITGYEQYF. This sequence joins TRBV9 and TRBJ2-7; no clear D. CDR1 is SGDLS, CDR2 YYNGEE, per germline. V was shortened by 4 bases and J by 3 bases, with 20 bases between the two germline ends. This CDR3 has 16 residues.

With respect to this clone: The CDR3 ends on some other residue instead of the conserved phenylalanine or tryptophan, so this is likely a read error. The chain couples TRBV7-6 to TRBJ2-7, with D possibly TRBD2 on 5 matching bases. Trimming removed 1 base from V and 1 base from J, with 8 bases in between. The germline CDR1 and CDR2 sequences are SGHVS and FNYEAQ. The CDR3 runs 14 residues. The CDR3 DNA follows: TGTGCCAGCAGCTTAGGAGGGCGGTCCTACGAGCAGTACTCC. Translating it yields CASSLGGRSYEQYS.

The chain uses TRBV7-9 and TRBJ2-1; 8 nucleotides line up with TRBD1. J was trimmed by 6 bases and V by 1 base; bases with no gene match: 8. The CDR3 spans 16 residues. Germline-derived CDR1 and CDR2 are SEHNR and FQNEAQ (reference sequence). The CDR3 spells CASSLVGGQGANEQFF. In DNA form, the CDR3 reads TGTGCCAGCAGCTTAGTTGGTGGGCAGGGGGCCAATGAGCAGTTCTTC.

This clone came up a few times. The J gene is TRBJ1-3, the V gene TRBV20-1, with D possibly being TRBD1 (5 bases). The CDR3 covers 11 residues. V was clipped by 2 bases and J by 8 bases, with 7 bases between them. The germline CDR1 and CDR2 sequences are DFQATT and SNEGSKA (reference sequence). The CDR3, as DNA: TGCAGTGCTAGAACAGGCTACACCATATATTTT. This codes for CSARTGYTIYF.

This clone was seen a few times. The chain recombines TRBV6-5 with TRBJ2-6; D is undetermined. Germline CDR1 MNHEY, CDR2 SVGAGI. This CDR3 comprises 14 residues. Trimming pared 2 bases from V and 0 bases from J, leaving 2 bases between. The CDR3 DNA reads as TGTGCCAGCAGTTACCACTCTGGGGCCAACGTCCTGACTTTC. Amino acid sequence: CASSYHSGANVLTF.

This clone was counted between two and nine times. The chain recombines TRBV5-8 with TRBJ1-5; perhaps TRBD1 as D (6 bases). Germline V gives CDR1 SGHTS, CDR2 YDEGEE. V lost 2 bases to trimming and J lost 7 bases, with 13 bases between them. The CDR3 sequence is 14 residues long. CDR3 nucleotide sequence: TGTGCCAGCAGCTTAGGTACAGGGATCCAGCCCCAGCATTTT. It is translated as CASSLGTGIQPQHF.

CDR3 sequence (DNA): TGTGCCATCAGCGAAAACCGGGGGGACCGAGAAAAACTGTTTTTT. Amino acids: CAISENRGDREKLFF. The chain recombines TRBV10-3 with TRBJ1-4; D may be TRBD1 (5 bases). V lost 6 bases and J lost 8, with 19 bases in between. The CDR3 is 15 residues long. Germline-derived CDR1 and CDR2 are ENHRY and SYGVKD.

The chain couples TRBV6-5 to TRBJ1-4, with a tentative D call TRBD1 (6 bases). The V gene's germline CDR1 is MNHEY and CDR2 SVGAGI. V was pared by 6 bases and J by 1 base, with 12 bases between. CDR3 length: 15 residues. DNA of the CDR3: TGTGCCAGCAGGGGGGGGCAGGGAACTAATGAAAAACTGTTTTTT. Encoded protein: CASRGGQGTNEKLFF.

This clone showed up just a few times. This chain links TRBV28 with TRBJ1-2; 7 bases match TRBD1. This CDR3 is 13 amino acids long. The germline CDR1 and CDR2 sequences are MDHEN and SYDVKM. V gave up 4 bases and J gave up 7 bases; unmatched junction bases: 6. DNA for the CDR3: TGTGCCAGCAGTTCCGGGACAGTCGGTGGCTACACCTTC. It is translated as CASSSGTVGGYTF.

This clone was detected a few times. The rearrangement joins TRBV5-1 to TRBJ2-5; 8 nucleotides agree with TRBD1. V was clipped by 4 bases and J by 1 base; unmatched bases: 9. The CDR3 loop spans 16 amino acids. The germline V gene has CDR1 SGHRS and CDR2 YFSETQ. In DNA, the CDR3 is TGCGCCAGCAGCCGCAGGGGGCGGCCGGTCCAAGAGACCCAGTACTTC. Encoded protein: CASSRRGRPVQETQYF.

The table lists this clone with a few counts. The CDR3 protein is CASSLVEREQFF. The DNA for the CDR3 is TGTGCCAGCAGTTTGGTGGAGCGGGAGCAGTTCTTC. This chain joins TRBV28 and TRBJ2-1; TRBD2 might be the D (5 bases). V lost 3 bases, J lost 10 bases, and 10 bases lay in between. This CDR3 region has 12 residues. The germline CDR1 and CDR2 sequences are MDHEN and SYDVKM.

The chain joins TRBV9 to TRBJ2-1, with D uncertain. The CDR3 runs to 15 residues. Trimming cost V 2 bases and J 4 bases, with 13 bases left between them. Germline-derived CDR1 and CDR2 are SGDLS and YYNGEE. CDR3 in DNA: TGTGCCAGCAGCGTGAGAATACAGACATACAATGAGCAGTTCTTC. Translating it yields CASSVRIQTYNEQFF.

In this sample, this clone turned up a few times. This chain connects TRBV2 to TRBJ2-2; possibly TRBD1 for D (5 bases). Between the trimmed V and J ends, which lost 4 bases and 0 bases, there was a span of 9 bases. CDR1 SNHLY and CDR2 FYNNEI come from the germline V gene. This CDR3 region has 15 residues. The CDR3 DNA sequence: TGTGCCAGCAGTGGTCAGGGCCCGAACACCGGGGAGCTGTTTTTT. Residues: CASSGQGPNTGELFF.

This clone was seen a handful of times. V is TRBV6-5 and J is TRBJ2-1, with 10 bases that match TRBD2. V lost 7 bases and J lost 5; bases outside the gene matches: 5. CDR3 size: 14 residues. The germline V gene encodes CDR1 MNHEY and CDR2 SVGAGI. CDR3 nucleotides: TGTGCCAGCAAAAAGGGACTAGCGAACAATGAGCAGTTCTTC. Translating gives CASKKGLANNEQFF.

The table lists this clone with a few counts. The gene calls are TRBV7-2 and TRBJ2-7; 11 positions agree with TRBD2. Germline V lookup: CDR1 SGHTA, CDR2 FQGNSA. This CDR3 contains 14 residues. The V gene end was trimmed by 7 bases and the J gene end by 9 bases; junction bases not matched to a gene: 11. The CDR3 region has the DNA TGTGCCAGCACCGAGCCCCCGACTAGCGGGGCGCAGTACTTC. This gives the protein CASTEPPTSGAQYF. Complete variable domain (other parts from reference TRBV7-2 and TRBJ2-7): GAGVSQSPSNKVTEKGKDVELRCDPISGHTALYWYRQSLGQGLEFLIYFQGNSAPDKSGLPSDRFSAERTGGSVSTLTIQRTQQEDSAVYLCASTEPPTSGAQYFGPGTRLTVT.

J is TRBJ1-4 and V is TRBV7-9; D is unresolved. The CDR3 extends over 13 amino acids. V lost 8 bases and J lost 6, with 13 bases in between. The germline gives CDR1 SEHNR, CDR2 FQNEAQ (reference sequence). The CDR3 DNA follows: TGTGCCAGCTTGCAGGTCGGGGATGAAAAACTGTTTTTT. Translation: CASLQVGDEKLFF.

The CDR3 nucleotides read TGTGCCAGCTCACCTTGGACTAGCAAAGAGACCCAGTACTTC. Translated, it gives CASSPWTSKETQYF. This chain connects TRBV18 to TRBJ2-5; 8 bases are a match to TRBD2. Per the germline V gene, CDR1 is KGHSH and CDR2 is LQKENI. The V segment lost 3 bases and the J segment 3 bases; nucleotides outside the gene matches: 3. The CDR3 runs to 14 residues.

The rearrangement uses TRBV25-1 and TRBJ2-7, with D tentatively TRBD2 (6 bases). V was cut by 2 bases and J by 4 bases, with 12 bases left in between. There are 14 residues in the CDR3. Germline V CDR1 and CDR2: MGHDK, SYGVNS. CDR3 amino acids: CASSEPGVLYEQYF. The DNA of the CDR3 is TGTGCCAGCAGTGAACCGGGGGTGTTGTACGAGCAGTACTTC.

The chain carries TRBV19 and TRBJ1-5; D may be TRBD1 (6 bases). The germline V and J ends were trimmed by 4 bases and 4 bases, with 11 bases remaining between them. The germline gives CDR1 LNHDA, CDR2 SQIVND (reference sequence). The length of the CDR3 is 14 residues. CDR3 bases: TGTGCCAGTAGTAGGAACAGGGAGAATCAGCCCCAGCATTTT. The encoded protein is CASSRNRENQPQHF.

The rearrangement links TRBV4-3 to TRBJ1-2; 7 bases line up with TRBD1. The CDR3 consists of 15 residues. The J segment lost 7 bases and the V segment lost 1 base, leaving 9 bases of the junction unmatched. Germline CDR1 LGHNA, CDR2 YSLEER. The CDR3 region is CASSQVLEGASGYTF. For the CDR3, the DNA is TGCGCCAGCAGCCAAGTCTTAGAGGGGGCAAGTGGCTACACCTTC.

This clone appeared a few times. This chain joins TRBV9 and TRBJ2-7; either TRBD1 or TRBD2 may fit D (6 bases each). The CDR3 is 14 residues long. Looked up from germline, CDR1 is SGDLS and CDR2 is YYNGEE. V was cut by 0 bases and J by 3 bases, with 10 bases left in between. The CDR3: CASSVGGADYEQYF. The CDR3, as DNA: TGTGCCAGCAGCGTAGGGGGGGCAGACTACGAGCAGTACTTC.

This clone has only a few counts. The chain uses TRBV14 and TRBJ1-2, with TRBD1 matching 7 bases. V was pared by 3 bases and J by 5 bases, with 3 bases of the junction left unmatched. The germline CDR1 and CDR2 sequences are SGHDN and FVKESK. The CDR3 totals 13 residues. The CDR3 loop is CASSQDRSYGYTF. The CDR3, as DNA: TGTGCCAGCAGCCAGGACAGGAGTTATGGCTACACCTTC.